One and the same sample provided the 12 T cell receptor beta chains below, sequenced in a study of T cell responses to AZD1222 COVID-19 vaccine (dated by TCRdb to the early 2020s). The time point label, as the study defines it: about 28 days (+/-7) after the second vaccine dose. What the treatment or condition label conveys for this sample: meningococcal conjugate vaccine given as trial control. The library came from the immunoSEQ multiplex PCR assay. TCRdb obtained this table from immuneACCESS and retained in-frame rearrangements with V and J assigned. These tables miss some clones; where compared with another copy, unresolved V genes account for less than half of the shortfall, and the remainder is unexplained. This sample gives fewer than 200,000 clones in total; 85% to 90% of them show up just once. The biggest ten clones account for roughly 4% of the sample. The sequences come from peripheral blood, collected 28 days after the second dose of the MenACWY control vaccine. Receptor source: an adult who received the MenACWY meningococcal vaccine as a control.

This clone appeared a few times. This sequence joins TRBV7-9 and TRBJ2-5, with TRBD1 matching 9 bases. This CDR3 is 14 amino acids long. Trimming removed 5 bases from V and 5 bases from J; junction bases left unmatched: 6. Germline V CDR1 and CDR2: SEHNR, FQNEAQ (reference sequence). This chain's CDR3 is CASSLGTGKETQYF. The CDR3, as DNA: TGTGCCAGCAGCCTCGGGACAGGGAAGGAGACCCAGTACTTC.

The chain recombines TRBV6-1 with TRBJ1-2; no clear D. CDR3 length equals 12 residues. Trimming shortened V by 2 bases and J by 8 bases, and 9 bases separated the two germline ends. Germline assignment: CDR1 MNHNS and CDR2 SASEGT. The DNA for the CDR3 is TGTGCCAGCAGTGAAAAGACTTACGGCTACACCTTC. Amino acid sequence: CASSEKTYGYTF.

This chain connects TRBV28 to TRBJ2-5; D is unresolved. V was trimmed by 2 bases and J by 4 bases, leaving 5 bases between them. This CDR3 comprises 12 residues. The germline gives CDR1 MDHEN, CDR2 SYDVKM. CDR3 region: CASSLGVETQYF. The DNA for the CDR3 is TGTGCCAGCAGTTTAGGGGTAGAGACCCAGTACTTC.

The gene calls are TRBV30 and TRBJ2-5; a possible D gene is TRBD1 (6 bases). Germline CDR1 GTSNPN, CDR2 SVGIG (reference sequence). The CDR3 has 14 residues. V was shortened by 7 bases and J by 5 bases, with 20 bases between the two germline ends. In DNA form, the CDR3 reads TGTGCCTCCTCGCAACAGGGTATTATGGAGACCCAGTACTTC. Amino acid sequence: CASSQQGIMETQYF.

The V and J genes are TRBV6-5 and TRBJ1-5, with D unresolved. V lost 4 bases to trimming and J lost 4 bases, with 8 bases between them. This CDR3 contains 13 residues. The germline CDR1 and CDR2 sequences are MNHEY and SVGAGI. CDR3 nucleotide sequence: TGTGCCAGCAGTTCAGTGCCTAATCAGCCCCAGCATTTT. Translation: CASSSVPNQPQHF.

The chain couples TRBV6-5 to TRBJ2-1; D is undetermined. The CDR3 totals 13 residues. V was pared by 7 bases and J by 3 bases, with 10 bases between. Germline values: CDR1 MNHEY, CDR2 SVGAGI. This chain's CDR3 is CASKMSGYNEQFF. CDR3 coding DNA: TGTGCCAGCAAAATGTCGGGCTACAATGAGCAGTTCTTC.

The CDR3 DNA sequence: TGTGCCAGCACCGCTAGGGAGGGGGCGTACACCTTC. This encodes CASTAREGAYTF. V and J are TRBV28 and TRBJ1-2; 7 positions agree with TRBD1. The germline V gene encodes CDR1 MDHEN and CDR2 SYDVKM. There are 12 residues in the CDR3. The junction had 10 bases not matched to a gene; V was cut back by 7 bases and J by 11 bases.

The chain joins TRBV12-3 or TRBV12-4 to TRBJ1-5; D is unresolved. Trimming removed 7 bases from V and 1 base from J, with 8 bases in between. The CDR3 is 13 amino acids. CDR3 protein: CASTPSSNQPQHF. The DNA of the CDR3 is TGTGCCAGCACCCCTTCGAGCAATCAGCCCCAGCATTTT.

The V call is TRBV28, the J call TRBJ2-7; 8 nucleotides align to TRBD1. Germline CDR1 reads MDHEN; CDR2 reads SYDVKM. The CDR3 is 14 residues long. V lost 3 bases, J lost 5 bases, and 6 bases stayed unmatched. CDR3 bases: TGTGCCAGCAGTTTGACAGGGGTCGGCCACGAGCAGTACTTC. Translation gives CASSLTGVGHEQYF.

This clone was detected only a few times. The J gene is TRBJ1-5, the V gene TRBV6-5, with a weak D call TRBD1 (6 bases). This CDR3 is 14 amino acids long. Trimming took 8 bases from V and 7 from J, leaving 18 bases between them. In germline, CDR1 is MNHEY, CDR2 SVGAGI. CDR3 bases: TGTGCCAGCGCCCGCTTAGCGGGGGGCCAGCCCCAGCATTTT. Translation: CASARLAGGQPQHF.

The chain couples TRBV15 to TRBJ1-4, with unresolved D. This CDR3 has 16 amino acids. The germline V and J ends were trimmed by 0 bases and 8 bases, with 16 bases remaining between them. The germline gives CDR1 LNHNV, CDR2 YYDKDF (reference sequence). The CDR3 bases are TGTGCCACCAGCAGAGATAGTGCCGAAGGATACGAAAAACTGTTTTTT. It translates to CATSRDSAEGYEKLFF.

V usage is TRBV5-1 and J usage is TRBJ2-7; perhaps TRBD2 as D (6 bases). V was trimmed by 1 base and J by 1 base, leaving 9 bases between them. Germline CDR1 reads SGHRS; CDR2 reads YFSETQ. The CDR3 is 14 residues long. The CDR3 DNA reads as TGCGCCAGCAGCTTGATTAGCGGTTCCTACGAGCAGTACTTC. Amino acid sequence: CASSLISGSYEQYF. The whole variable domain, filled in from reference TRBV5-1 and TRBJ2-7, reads KAGVTQTPRYLIKTRGQQVTLSCSPISGHRSVSWYQQTPGQGLQFLFEYFSETQRNKGNFPGRFSGRQFSNSRSEMNVSTLELGDSALYLCASSLISGSYEQYFGPGTRLTVT.